The T cell receptor beta chain described here comes from a study of blood T cell repertoires in COVID-19. Trimming cost V 3 bases and J 7 bases, with 14 bases left between them. The CDR3 totals 14 residues. The germline V gene has CDR1 SGDLS and CDR2 YYNGEE. This clone was seen just once. The assay was immunoSEQ multiplex PCR, and TCRdb's table has in-frame clones only and misses some. The sample includes 95,000 to 150,000 clones, over 75% of them seen just once. Sequenced: peripheral blood. The chain carries TRBV9 and TRBJ2-1; TRBD2 is a possible D gene (5 bases). This clonotype was sampled from a woman of 80 years or more with acute or convalescent COVID-19. CDR3 bases: TGTGCCAGCAGCGCCGGAACTAGGGTGAATGAGCAGTTCTTC. Amino acid sequence: CASSAGTRVNEQFF.